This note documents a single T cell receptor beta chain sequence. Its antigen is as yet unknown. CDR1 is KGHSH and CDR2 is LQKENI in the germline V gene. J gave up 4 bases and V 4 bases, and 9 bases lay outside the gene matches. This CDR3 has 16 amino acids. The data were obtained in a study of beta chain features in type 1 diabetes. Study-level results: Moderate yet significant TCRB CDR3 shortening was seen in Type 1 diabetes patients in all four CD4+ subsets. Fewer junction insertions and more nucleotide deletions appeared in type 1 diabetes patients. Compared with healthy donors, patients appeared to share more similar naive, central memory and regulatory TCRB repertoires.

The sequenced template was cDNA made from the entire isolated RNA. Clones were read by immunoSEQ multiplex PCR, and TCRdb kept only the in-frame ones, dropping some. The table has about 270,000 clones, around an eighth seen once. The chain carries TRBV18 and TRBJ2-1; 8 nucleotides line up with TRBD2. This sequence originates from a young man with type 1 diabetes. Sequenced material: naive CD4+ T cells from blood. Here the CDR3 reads CASSLTGTSGYNEQFF. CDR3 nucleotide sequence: TGTGCCAGCTCACTTACCGGGACTAGTGGGTACAATGAGCAGTTCTTC.